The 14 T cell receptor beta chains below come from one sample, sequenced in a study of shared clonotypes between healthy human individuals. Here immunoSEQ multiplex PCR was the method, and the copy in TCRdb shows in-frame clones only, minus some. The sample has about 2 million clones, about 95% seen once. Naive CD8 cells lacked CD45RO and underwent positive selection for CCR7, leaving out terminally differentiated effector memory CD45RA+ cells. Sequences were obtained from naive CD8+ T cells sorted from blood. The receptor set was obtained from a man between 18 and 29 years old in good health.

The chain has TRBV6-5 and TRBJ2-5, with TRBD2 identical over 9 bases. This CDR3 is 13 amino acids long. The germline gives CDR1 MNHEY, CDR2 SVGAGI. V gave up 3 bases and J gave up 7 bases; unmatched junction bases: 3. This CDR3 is CASSYVSGGTQYF. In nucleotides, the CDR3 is TGTGCCAGCAGTTATGTTAGCGGGGGGACCCAGTACTTC.

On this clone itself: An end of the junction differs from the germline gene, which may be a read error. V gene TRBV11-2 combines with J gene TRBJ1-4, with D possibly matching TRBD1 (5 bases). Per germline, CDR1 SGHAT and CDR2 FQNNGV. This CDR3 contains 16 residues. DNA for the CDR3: TGTGACAGCAGCCAGCACGGGGGAGCAACTAATGAAAAACTGTTTTTT. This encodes CDSSQHGGATNEKLFF.

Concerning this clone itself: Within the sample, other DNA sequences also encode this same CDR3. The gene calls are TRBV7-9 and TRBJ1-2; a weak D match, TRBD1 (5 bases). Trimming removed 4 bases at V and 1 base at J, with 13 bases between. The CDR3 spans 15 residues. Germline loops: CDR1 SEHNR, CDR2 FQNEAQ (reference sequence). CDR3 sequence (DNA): TGTGCCAGCAGCTCCGCGGGGCAGGGTAACTATGGCTACACCTTC. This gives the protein CASSSAGQGNYGYTF.

The CDR3 protein is CASSFTGTDEAFF. The CDR3 DNA reads as TGTGCCAGCAGCTTCACCGGGACAGATGAAGCTTTCTTT. The chain links TRBV6-5 to TRBJ1-1; 7 nucleotides agree with TRBD1. The V gene end was trimmed by 6 bases and the J gene end by 7 bases; junction bases not matched to a gene: 8. Looked up from germline, CDR1 is MNHEY and CDR2 is SVGAGI. This CDR3 comprises 13 residues.

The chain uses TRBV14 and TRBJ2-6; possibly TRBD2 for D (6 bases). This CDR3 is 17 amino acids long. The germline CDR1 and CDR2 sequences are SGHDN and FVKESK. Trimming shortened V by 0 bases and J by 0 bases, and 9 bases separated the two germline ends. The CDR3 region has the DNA TGTGCCAGCAGCCAAGAGGGAGGACGCTCTGGGGCCAACGTCCTGACTTTC. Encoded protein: CASSQEGGRSGANVLTF.

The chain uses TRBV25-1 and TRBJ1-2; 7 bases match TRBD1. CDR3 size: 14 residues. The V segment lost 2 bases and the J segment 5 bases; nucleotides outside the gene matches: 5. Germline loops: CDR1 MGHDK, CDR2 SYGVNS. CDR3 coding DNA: TGTGCCAGCAGTGAAGGGCCAGGGGGATATGGCTACACCTTC. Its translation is CASSEGPGGYGYTF.

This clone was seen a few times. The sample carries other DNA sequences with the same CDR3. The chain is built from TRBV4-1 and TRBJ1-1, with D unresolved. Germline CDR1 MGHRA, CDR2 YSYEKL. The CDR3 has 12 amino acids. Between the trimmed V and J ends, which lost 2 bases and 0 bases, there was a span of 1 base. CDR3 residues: CASSQMNTEAFF. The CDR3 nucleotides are TGCGCCAGCAGCCAAATGAACACTGAAGCTTTCTTT.

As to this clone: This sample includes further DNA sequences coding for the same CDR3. This CDR3 is CASSIPEGYGYTF. The DNA of the CDR3 is TGTGCCAGTAGTATTCCCGAAGGTTATGGCTACACCTTC. The chain uses TRBV19 and TRBJ1-2; D gene ambiguous. The germline CDR1 and CDR2 sequences are LNHDA and SQIVND (reference sequence). The CDR3 sequence is 13 residues long. V was clipped by 3 bases and J by 5 bases, with 10 bases between them.

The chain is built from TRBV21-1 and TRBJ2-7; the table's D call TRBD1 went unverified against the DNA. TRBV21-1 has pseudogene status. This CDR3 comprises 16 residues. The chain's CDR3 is CASIRDKRTGNYEQYF. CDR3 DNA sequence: TGTGCCAGCATCCGGGACAAAAGGACAGGGAACTACGAGCAGTACTTC.

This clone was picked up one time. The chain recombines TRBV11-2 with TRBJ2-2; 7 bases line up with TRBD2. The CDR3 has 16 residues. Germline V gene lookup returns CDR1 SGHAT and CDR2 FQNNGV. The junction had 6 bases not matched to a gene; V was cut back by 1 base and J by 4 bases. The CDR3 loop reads CASSLGRERPTGELFF. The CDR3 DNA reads TGTGCCAGCAGCTTAGGGCGGGAGAGACCCACCGGGGAGCTGTTTTTT.

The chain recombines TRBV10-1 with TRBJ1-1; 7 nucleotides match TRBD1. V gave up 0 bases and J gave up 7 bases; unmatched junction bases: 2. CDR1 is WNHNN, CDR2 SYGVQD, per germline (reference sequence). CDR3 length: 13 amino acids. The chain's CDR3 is CASSESRDSEAFF. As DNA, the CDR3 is TGCGCCAGCAGTGAGTCGAGGGACAGTGAAGCTTTCTTT.

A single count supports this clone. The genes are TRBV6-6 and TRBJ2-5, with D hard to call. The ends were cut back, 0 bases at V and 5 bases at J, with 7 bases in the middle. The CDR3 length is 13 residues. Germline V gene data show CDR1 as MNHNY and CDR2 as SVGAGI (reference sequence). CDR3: CASSYSPWETQYF. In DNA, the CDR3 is TGTGCCAGCAGTTACTCCCCCTGGGAGACCCAGTACTTC.

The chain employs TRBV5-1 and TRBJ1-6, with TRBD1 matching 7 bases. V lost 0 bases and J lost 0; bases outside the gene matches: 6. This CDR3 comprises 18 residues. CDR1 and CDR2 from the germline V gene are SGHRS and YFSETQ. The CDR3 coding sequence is TGCGCCAGCAGCTTGGACCAACAGGGGCGCTCCTATAATTCACCCCTCCACTTT. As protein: CASSLDQQGRSYNSPLHF.

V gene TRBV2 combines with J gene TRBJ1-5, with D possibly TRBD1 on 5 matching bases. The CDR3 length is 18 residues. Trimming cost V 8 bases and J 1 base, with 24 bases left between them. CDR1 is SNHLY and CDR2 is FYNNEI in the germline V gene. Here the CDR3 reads CASLSREGGVLSNQPQHF. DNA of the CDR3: TGTGCCAGCCTAAGCAGGGAAGGAGGGGTTTTAAGCAATCAGCCCCAGCATTTT.